The 19 T cell receptor beta chains reported below all come from one sample, sequenced in a study of blood T cell repertoires in COVID-19. Some clones are missing from TCRdb's copy, which holds only in-frame ones; the method was immunoSEQ multiplex PCR. The table has over 150,000 clones, around 84% seen once. The specimen sequenced was peripheral blood. Receptors were obtained from a man between 35 and 55 years old with acute or convalescent COVID-19.

The chain employs TRBV5-4 and TRBJ1-4; D remains ambiguous. The V and J ends lost 4 bases and 0 bases respectively, with 7 bases between them. This CDR3 comprises 14 residues. Germline V gene data show CDR1 as SGHNT and CDR2 as YYREEE (reference sequence). As DNA, the CDR3 is TGTGCCAGCAGCCTAGCTGCAACTAATGAAAAACTGTTTTTT. Amino acid sequence: CASSLAATNEKLFF.

The genes are TRBV7-8 and TRBJ1-5; 7 bases align to TRBD1. Germline assignment: CDR1 SGHVS and CDR2 FQNEAQ. The CDR3 loop spans 16 amino acids. V shed 6 bases, J shed 0 bases, and the junction held 8 bases outside the gene matches. The DNA of the CDR3 is TGTGCCAGCAGTTCGGGACAGTTTAATAGCAATCAGCCCCAGCATTTT. It yields the protein CASSSGQFNSNQPQHF.

V usage is TRBV7-2 and J usage is TRBJ2-1; D might be TRBD1 (6 bases). The CDR3 runs 14 residues. Trimming cost V 5 bases and J 4 bases, with 12 bases left between them. Looked up from germline, CDR1 is SGHTA and CDR2 is FQGNSA. As DNA, the CDR3 is TGTGCCAGCAGCCCGGGGACACTGTACAATGAGCAGTTCTTC. This gives the protein CASSPGTLYNEQFF.

This rearrangement joins TRBV3-1 (or the pseudogene TRBV3-2) to TRBJ2-7; 10 nucleotides line up with TRBD2. V shed 1 base, J shed 7 bases, and the junction held 7 bases outside the gene matches. This CDR3 contains 15 residues. Germline V CDR1 and CDR2: LGHDT, YNNKEL (reference sequence). The CDR3 loop is CASSQGLAGAKEQYF. The CDR3 DNA reads TGTGCCAGCAGCCAAGGGCTAGCGGGGGCTAAAGAGCAGTACTTC.

The chain links TRBV15 to TRBJ1-2, with D possibly TRBD1 on 5 matching bases. V lost 0 bases to trimming and J lost 4 bases, with 12 bases between them. This CDR3 spans 15 amino acids. The V gene's germline CDR1 is LNHNV and CDR2 YYDKDF (reference sequence). For the CDR3, the DNA is TGTGCCACCAGCAGAGAGACGGGGGTACCCTATGGCTACACCTTC. Its translation: CATSRETGVPYGYTF. The variable domain in full, completed from reference TRBV15 and TRBJ1-2, reads DAMVIQNPRYQVTQFGKPVTLSCSQTLNHNVMYWYQQKSSQAPKLLFHYYDKDFNNEADTPDNFQSRRPNTSFCFLDIRSPGLGDTAMYLCATSRETGVPYGYTFGSGTRLTVV.

The V and J genes are TRBV24-1 and TRBJ2-3; 9 nucleotides agree with TRBD1. Trimming at V came to 4 bases and at J to 5 bases, leaving 6 bases not matched to a gene. This CDR3 contains 15 residues. Germline CDR1 KGHDR, CDR2 SFDVKD. The CDR3 DNA follows: TGTGCCACCAGTGACCAGGACAGGGGCGGAGATACGCAGTATTTT. Its translation: CATSDQDRGGDTQYF.

The rearrangement links TRBV28 to TRBJ1-2, with 7 bases fitting TRBD1. This CDR3 has 13 residues. Germline trimming cut 8 bases from V and 3 bases from J; bases unmatched to any gene: 6. Per the germline V gene, CDR1 is MDHEN and CDR2 is SYDVKM. In nucleotides, the CDR3 is TGTGCCAGCTCCATTGACAGGGACTATGGCTACACCTTC. Protein: CASSIDRDYGYTF.

This clone was found a few times. The chain is built from TRBV28 and TRBJ2-1, with 10 bases fitting TRBD2. Looked up from germline, CDR1 is MDHEN and CDR2 is SYDVKM. V lost 4 bases to trimming and J lost 6 bases; unmatched junction nucleotides: 6. The CDR3 is 15 residues long. CDR3 residues: CASSSSGGVPNEQFF. CDR3 in DNA: TGTGCCAGCAGTTCCAGCGGGGGGGTCCCCAATGAGCAGTTCTTC.

The chain joins TRBV4-2 to TRBJ2-1, with 10 positions matching TRBD2. The length of the CDR3 is 18 residues. V trimming: 1 base; J trimming: 1 base; junction bases outside the gene matches: 7. Germline V gives CDR1 LGHNA, CDR2 YNFKEQ. The CDR3 reads CASSQVFSSGGSYNEQFF. The DNA of the CDR3 is TGTGCCAGCAGCCAAGTTTTTTCTAGCGGGGGTTCCTACAATGAGCAGTTCTTC.

This chain connects TRBV18 to TRBJ1-5; D ambiguous. V gave up 3 bases and J gave up 4 bases, with 7 bases separating them. Germline V CDR1 and CDR2: KGHSH, LQKENI. CDR3 length: 13 residues. The CDR3 reads CASSPPQNQPQHF. CDR3 sequence (DNA): TGTGCCAGCTCACCGCCCCAGAATCAGCCCCAGCATTTT.

The table lists this clone with a count of one. The chain carries TRBV5-1 and TRBJ2-7; 9 nucleotides agree with TRBD2. In germline, CDR1 is SGHRS, CDR2 YFSETQ. V was pared by 1 base and J by 2 bases, with 4 bases of the junction left unmatched. This CDR3 is 15 amino acids long. CDR3 nucleotides: TGCGCCAGCAGCTTGAAGCGGGGGGCCCCCTACGAGCAGTACTTC. Its translation: CASSLKRGAPYEQYF.

J is TRBJ2-1 and V is TRBV29-1; the match to TRBD2 covers 16 bases. Germline V gives CDR1 SQVTM, CDR2 ANQGSEA. J gave up 7 bases and V 5 bases, and 5 bases lay outside the gene matches. There are 15 residues in the CDR3. CDR3 protein: CSVRGTSGGVNEQFF. The CDR3 DNA reads TGCAGCGTTAGAGGGACTAGCGGGGGGGTAAATGAGCAGTTCTTC.

CDR3 DNA: TGTGCCAGCAGCCCCACACAGGCGGCTAGCTATGGCTACACCTTC. This translates into CASSPTQAASYGYTF. This sequence joins TRBV7-2 and TRBJ1-2; D is possibly TRBD1 (5 bases). Germline lookup yields CDR1 SGHTA and CDR2 FQGNSA. The V and J ends lost 5 bases and 4 bases respectively, with 17 bases between them. The CDR3 totals 15 residues.

The chain has TRBV20-1 and TRBJ2-1, with 11 bases matching TRBD2. CDR3 length equals 15 residues. CDR1 DFQATT and CDR2 SNEGSKA come from the germline V gene (reference sequence). Unmatched junction bases numbered 8, after V lost 3 bases and J lost 7 bases. CDR3 sequence (DNA): TGCAGTGCTAGTTTTCCGGGACTAGCGGTAAATGAGCAGTTCTTC. Protein: CSASFPGLAVNEQFF.

V is TRBV6-5 and J is TRBJ2-1; 9 positions match TRBD2. The CDR3 sequence is 15 residues long. V trimming: 11 bases; J trimming: 9 bases; junction bases outside the gene matches: 17. Germline CDR1 MNHEY, CDR2 SVGAGI. CDR3 sequence: CASPGARGGAGEQFF. As DNA, the CDR3 is TGTGCCTCGCCGGGGGCTCGCGGGGGGGCCGGTGAGCAGTTCTTC.

In its sample, this clone was seen a few times. The V and J genes are TRBV2 and TRBJ1-2; tentatively, D is TRBD1 (5 bases). Germline CDR1 SNHLY, CDR2 FYNNEI. CDR3 size: 12 residues. V shed 7 bases and J shed 6 bases, with 12 bases lying between them. CDR3 DNA: TGTGCCAGCAAGTTGGTAGGGGATGGCTACACCTTC. Amino acid sequence: CASKLVGDGYTF.

In this sample, this clone turned up a few times. The chain carries TRBV11-2 and TRBJ2-7, with TRBD1 identical over 7 bases. With V trimmed by 4 bases and J by 7 bases, 10 bases remained unmatched. Germline CDR1 SGHAT, CDR2 FQNNGV. CDR3 size: 14 residues. CDR3: CASSSLTGLQEQYF. In DNA, the CDR3 is TGTGCCAGCAGCTCACTGACAGGGCTGCAAGAGCAGTACTTC.

This clone has only a few counts. V usage is TRBV28 and J usage is TRBJ1-4, with a weak D call TRBD1 (6 bases). This CDR3 contains 13 residues. V was pared by 11 bases and J by 7 bases, with 17 bases between. Germline V gene data show CDR1 as MDHEN and CDR2 as SYDVKM. Here the CDR3 DNA reads TGTGCCGTAACAGGGCTGTTAGGTGAAAAACTGTTTTTT. Amino acids: CAVTGLLGEKLFF.

The gene calls are TRBV24-1 and TRBJ1-1, with D possibly matching TRBD1 (6 bases). V lost 4 bases and J lost 0, with 11 bases in between. CDR1 KGHDR and CDR2 SFDVKD come from the germline V gene. The CDR3 has 15 residues. CDR3 residues: CATSDSGDLNTEAFF. CDR3 nucleotides: TGTGCCACCAGTGACTCAGGGGATTTGAACACTGAAGCTTTCTTT.